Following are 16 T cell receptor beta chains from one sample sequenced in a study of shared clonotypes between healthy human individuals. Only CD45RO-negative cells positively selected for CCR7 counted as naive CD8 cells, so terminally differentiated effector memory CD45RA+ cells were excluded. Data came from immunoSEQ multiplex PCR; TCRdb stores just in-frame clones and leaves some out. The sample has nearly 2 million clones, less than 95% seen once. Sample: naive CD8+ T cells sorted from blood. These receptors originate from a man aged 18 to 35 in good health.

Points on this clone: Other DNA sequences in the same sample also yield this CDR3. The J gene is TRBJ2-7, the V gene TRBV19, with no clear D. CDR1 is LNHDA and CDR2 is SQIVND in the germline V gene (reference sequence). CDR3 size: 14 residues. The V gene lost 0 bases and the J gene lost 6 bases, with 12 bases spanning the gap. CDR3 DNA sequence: TGTGCCAGTAGTATAGATCTAGAAGGCGGCGAGCAGTACTTC. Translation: CASSIDLEGGEQYF.

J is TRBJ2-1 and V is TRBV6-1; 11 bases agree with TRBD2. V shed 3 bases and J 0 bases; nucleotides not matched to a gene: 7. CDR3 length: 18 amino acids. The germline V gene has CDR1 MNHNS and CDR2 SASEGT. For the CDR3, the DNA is TGTGCCAGCAGTGAGATAGCGGGAGGGCCCAGCTCCTACAATGAGCAGTTCTTC. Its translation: CASSEIAGGPSSYNEQFF.

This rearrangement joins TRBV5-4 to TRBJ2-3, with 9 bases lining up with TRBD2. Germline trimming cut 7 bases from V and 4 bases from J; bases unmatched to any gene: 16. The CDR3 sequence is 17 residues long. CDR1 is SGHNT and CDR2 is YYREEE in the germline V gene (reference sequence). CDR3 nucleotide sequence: TGTGCCAGCGACGAAGGGGGCGGGAGGGCCTGGGCAGATACGCAGTATTTT. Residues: CASDEGGGRAWADTQYF.

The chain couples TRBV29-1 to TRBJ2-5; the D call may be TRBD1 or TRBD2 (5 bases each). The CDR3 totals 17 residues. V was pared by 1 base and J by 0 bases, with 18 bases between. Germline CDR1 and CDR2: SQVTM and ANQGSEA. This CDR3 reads CSVEGGAPVPYQETQYF. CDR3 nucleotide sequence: TGCAGCGTTGAAGGAGGGGCTCCGGTGCCCTACCAAGAGACCCAGTACTTC.

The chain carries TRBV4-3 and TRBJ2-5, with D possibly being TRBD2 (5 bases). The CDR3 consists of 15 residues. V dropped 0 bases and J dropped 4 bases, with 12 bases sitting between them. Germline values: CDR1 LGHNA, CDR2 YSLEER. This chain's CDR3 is CASSQDRGKGETQYF. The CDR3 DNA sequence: TGCGCCAGCAGCCAAGATCGAGGGAAGGGAGAGACCCAGTACTTC.

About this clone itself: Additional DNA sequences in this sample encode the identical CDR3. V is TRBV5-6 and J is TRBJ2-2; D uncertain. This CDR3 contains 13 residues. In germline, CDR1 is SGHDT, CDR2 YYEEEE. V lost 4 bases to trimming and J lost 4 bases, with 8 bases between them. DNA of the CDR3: TGTGCCAGCAGCACCGGGCCCACCGGGGAGCTGTTTTTT. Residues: CASSTGPTGELFF.

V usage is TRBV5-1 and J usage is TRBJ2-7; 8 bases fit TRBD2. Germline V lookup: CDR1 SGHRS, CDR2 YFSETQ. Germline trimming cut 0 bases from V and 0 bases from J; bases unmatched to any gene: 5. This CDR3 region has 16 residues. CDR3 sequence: CASSLASSGFSYEQYF. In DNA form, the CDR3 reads TGCGCCAGCAGCTTGGCCTCTAGCGGGTTCTCCTACGAGCAGTACTTC.

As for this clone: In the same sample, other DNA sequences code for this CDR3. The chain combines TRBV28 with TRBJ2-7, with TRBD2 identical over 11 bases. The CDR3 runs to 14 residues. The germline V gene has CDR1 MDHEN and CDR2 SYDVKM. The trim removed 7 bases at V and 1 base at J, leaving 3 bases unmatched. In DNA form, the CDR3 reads TGTGCCAGCAAACTAGCGGGAGAATCCTACGAGCAGTACTTC. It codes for CASKLAGESYEQYF.

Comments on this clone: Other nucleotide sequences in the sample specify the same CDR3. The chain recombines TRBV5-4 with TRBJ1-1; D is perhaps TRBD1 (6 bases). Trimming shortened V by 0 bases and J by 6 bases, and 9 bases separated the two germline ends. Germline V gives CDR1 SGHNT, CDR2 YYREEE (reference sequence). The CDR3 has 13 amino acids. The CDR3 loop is CASSLVQGAEAFF. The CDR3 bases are TGTGCCAGCAGCTTGGTACAGGGCGCTGAAGCTTTCTTT.

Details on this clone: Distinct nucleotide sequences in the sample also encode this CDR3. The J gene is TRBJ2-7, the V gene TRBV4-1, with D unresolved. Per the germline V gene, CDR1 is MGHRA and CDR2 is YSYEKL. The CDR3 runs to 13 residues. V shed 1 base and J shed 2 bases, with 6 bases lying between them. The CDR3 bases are TGCGCCAGCAGCCAAGGCGAAGCCTACGAGCAGTACTTC. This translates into CASSQGEAYEQYF.

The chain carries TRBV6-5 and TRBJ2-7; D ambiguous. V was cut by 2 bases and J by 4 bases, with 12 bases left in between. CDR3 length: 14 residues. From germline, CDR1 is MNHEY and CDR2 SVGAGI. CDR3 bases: TGTGCCAGCAGTTACATGGGTTCTGGTTACGAGCAGTACTTC. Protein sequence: CASSYMGSGYEQYF.

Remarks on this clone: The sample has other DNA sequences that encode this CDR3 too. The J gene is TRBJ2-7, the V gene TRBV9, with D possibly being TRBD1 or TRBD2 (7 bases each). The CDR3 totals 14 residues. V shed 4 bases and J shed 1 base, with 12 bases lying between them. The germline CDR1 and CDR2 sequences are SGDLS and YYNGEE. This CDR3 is CASSPQGGSYEQYF. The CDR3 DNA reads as TGTGCCAGCAGCCCTCAGGGGGGGTCCTACGAGCAGTACTTC.

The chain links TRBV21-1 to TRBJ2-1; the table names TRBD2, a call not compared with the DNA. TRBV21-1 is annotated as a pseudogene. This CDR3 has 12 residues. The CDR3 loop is CASSKDKSQQFF. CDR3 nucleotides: TGTGCCAGCAGCAAAGATAAGAGTCAGCAGTTCTTC.

CDR3 nucleotides: TGTGCCAGCAGCTTAGGGGCCACTAGGGCGCTTCTGGACGAGCAGTACTTC. Amino acid sequence: CASSLGATRALLDEQYF. The chain employs TRBV7-6 and TRBJ2-7; weak D call: TRBD2 (5 bases). CDR1 is SGHVS and CDR2 is FNYEAQ in the germline V gene. V gave up 1 base and J gave up 5 bases, with 21 bases separating them. The CDR3 sequence is 17 residues long.

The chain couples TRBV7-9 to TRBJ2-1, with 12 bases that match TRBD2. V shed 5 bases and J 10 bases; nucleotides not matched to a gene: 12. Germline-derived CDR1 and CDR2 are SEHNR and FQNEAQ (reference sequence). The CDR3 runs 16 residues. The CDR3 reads CASSTRQSTSGREQFF. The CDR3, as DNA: TGTGCCAGCAGCACACGCCAGAGTACTAGCGGGAGGGAGCAGTTCTTC.

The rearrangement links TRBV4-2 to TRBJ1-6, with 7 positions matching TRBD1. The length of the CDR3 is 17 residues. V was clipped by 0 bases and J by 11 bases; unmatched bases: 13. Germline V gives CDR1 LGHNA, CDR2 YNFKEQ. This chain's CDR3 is CASSQESGTVVMAPLHF. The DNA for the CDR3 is TGTGCCAGCAGCCAAGAATCCGGGACAGTTGTGATGGCACCCCTCCACTTT.